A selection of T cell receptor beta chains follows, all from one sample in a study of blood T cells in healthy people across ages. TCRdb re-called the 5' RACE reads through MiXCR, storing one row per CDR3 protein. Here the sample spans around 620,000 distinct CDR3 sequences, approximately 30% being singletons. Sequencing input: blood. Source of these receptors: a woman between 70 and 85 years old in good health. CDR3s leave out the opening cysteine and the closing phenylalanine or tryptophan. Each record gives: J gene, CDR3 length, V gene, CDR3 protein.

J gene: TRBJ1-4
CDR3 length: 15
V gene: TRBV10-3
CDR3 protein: AISSGAHGGPNEKLF

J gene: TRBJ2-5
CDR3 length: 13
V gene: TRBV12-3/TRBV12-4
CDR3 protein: ASSTWRGNQETQY

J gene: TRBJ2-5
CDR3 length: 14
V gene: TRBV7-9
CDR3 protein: ASSLARTGGVETQY

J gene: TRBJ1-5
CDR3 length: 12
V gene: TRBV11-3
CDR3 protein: ASSRDRSNQPQH

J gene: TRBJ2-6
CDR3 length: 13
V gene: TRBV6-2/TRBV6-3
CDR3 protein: ASSYGGSGANVLT

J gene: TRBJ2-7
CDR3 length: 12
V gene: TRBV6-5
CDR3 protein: ASTTSGGAYEQY

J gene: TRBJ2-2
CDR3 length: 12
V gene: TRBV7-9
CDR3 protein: ASSSIAGTGELF

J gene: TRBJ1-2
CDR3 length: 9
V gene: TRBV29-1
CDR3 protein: SVQVTYGYT

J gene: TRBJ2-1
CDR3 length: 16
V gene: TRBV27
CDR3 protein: ASSWTSGGVMVHNEQF

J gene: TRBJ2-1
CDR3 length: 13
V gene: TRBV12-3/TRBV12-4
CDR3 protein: ASSTSGGAVNEQF

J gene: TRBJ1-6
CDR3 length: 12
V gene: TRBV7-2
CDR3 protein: ASSFQTVNSPLH

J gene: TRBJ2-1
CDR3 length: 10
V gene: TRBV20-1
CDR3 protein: SARSYSNEQF

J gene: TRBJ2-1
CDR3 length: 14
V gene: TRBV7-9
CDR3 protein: ASSPSGGDSYNEQF

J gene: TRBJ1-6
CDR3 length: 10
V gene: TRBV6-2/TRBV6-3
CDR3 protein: ASSLNLSPLH

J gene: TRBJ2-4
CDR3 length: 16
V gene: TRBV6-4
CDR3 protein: ASWSGSLAGGNKNIQY

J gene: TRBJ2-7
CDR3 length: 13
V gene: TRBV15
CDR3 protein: ATSSLQGRSYEQY

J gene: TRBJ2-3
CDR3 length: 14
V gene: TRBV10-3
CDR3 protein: AIRGGPQFSADTQY

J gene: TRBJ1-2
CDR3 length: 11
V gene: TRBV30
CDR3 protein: AWGWSEAGGYT

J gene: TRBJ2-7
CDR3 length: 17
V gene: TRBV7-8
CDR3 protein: ASSLYLVAGGRVPYEQY

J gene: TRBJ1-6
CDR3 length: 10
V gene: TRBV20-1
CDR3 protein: SAREGNSPLH

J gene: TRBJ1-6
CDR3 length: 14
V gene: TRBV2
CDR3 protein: ASSEAGDRGLRPLH

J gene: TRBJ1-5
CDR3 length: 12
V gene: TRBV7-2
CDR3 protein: ASSFGQGTQPQH

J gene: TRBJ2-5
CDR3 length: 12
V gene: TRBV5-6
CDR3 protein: ASSFGVQGETQY

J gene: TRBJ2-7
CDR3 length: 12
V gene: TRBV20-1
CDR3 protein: SAKGRTSSYEQY

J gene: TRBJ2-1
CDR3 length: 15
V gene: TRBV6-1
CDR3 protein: ASSEAFVTGLRNEQF

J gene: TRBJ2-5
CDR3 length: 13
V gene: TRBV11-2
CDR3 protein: ASSLDRWELETQY

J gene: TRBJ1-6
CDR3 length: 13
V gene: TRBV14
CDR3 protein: ASSLGQGWNSPLH

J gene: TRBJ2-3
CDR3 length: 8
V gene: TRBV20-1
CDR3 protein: SATQRGQY

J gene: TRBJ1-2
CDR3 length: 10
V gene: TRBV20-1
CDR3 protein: SAKGTSYGYT

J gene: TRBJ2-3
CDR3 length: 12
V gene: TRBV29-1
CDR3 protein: SARQGSSTDTQY

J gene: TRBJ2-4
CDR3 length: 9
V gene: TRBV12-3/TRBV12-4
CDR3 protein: ASSLIGVQY

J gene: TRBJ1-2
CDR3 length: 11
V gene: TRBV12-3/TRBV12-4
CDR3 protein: ASSDGRAPGYT

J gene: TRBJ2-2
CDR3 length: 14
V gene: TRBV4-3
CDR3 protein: ASSQEFSGGTGELF

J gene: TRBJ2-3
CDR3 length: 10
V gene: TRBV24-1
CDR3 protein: ATRGSTDTQY

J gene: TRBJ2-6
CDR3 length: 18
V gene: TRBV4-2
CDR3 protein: ASSPKTGGLQISGANVLT

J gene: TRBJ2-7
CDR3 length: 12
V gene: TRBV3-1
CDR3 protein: ASSSHRGSSEQY

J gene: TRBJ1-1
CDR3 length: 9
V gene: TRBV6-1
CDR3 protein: ASSRDRKAS

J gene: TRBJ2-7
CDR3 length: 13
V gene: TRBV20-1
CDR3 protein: SARDPGQGSYEQY

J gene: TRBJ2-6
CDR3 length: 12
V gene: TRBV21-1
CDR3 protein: ASSKDPGANVLT

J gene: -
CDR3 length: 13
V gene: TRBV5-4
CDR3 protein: ASSLDRGRENEQF

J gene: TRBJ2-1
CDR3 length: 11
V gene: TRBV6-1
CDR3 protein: ASRVTSDGEQF

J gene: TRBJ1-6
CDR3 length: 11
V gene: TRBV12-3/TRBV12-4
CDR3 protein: ASGLMGNSPLH

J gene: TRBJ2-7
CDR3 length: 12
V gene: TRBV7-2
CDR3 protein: ASSLRDRDHEQY

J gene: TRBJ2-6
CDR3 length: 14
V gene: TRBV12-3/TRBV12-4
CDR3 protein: ASSFEEYTGANVLT

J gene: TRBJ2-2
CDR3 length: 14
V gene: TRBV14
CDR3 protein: ASSHILAGRTGELF

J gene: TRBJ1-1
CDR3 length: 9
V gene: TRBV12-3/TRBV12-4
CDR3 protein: ASSTVGPTF

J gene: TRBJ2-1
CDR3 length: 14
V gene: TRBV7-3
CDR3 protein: ASSLGGTGAYNEQF

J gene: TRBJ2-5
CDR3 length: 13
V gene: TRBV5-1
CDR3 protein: ASSQTTGVGETQY

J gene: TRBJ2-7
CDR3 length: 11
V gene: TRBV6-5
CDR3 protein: ASSPGGPTEQY

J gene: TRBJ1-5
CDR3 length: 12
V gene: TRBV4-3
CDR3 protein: ASSQELGNQPQH